Shown below are 28 T cell receptor beta chains from a single sample sequenced in a study of cytomegalovirus exposure and HLA in healthy donors. Primers included in the PCR were 60 Vbeta and 13 Jbeta primers. Generated by immunoSEQ multiplex PCR, the TCRdb table keeps only in-frame clones and is missing some. The data hold under 200,000 clones, with roughly four fifths observed a single time. Sequenced: PBMCs. These receptors originate from a man between 45 and 60 years old in good health and CMV-seropositive.

This clone was seen many times. The chain links TRBV5-8 to TRBJ1-3; unclear D gene. V was clipped by 1 base and J by 0 bases, with 8 bases between them. CDR3 length: 15 residues. Germline CDR1 is SGHTS and CDR2 is YDEGEE. CDR3 bases: TGTGCCAGCAGCTTGTCCTCAGTCTCTGGAAACACCATATATTTT. Protein sequence: CASSLSSVSGNTIYF. Full variable domain (missing parts from reference TRBV5-8 and TRBJ1-3): EAGVTQSPTHLIKTRGQQATLRCSPISGHTSVYWYQQALGLGLQFLLWYDEGEERNRGNFPPRFSGRQFPNYSSELNVNALELEDSALYLCASSLSSVSGNTIYFGEGSWLTVV.

V gene TRBV5-8 combines with J gene TRBJ2-1; 8 bases are a match to TRBD2. The V and J ends lost 3 bases and 4 bases, in that order; junction bases with no gene match: 9. Per the germline V gene, CDR1 is SGHTS and CDR2 is YDEGEE. The CDR3 covers 16 residues. CDR3 sequence reads: CASSWVGRGEYNEQFF. The DNA of the CDR3 is TGTGCCAGCAGCTGGGTTGGGCGGGGGGAGTACAATGAGCAGTTCTTC.

V is TRBV19 and J is TRBJ2-3; 9 bases fit TRBD2. V gave up 4 bases and J gave up 1 base; unmatched junction bases: 9. Germline V gene data show CDR1 as LNHDA and CDR2 as SQIVND (reference sequence). CDR3 length: 17 residues. CDR3: CASSKWWLAGRTDTQYF. The DNA of the CDR3 is TGTGCCAGTAGTAAATGGTGGCTAGCGGGACGCACAGATACGCAGTATTTT.

The gene calls are TRBV11-3 and TRBJ2-1, with TRBD1 matching 8 bases. The V and J ends lost 5 bases and 7 bases, in that order; junction bases with no gene match: 10. Germline V gives CDR1 SGHNT, CDR2 YENEEA. This CDR3 is built from 15 residues. CDR3 sequence (DNA): TGTGCCAGCAGCCTCGGGACAGGCGCAAGGAATGAGCAGTTCTTC. Protein: CASSLGTGARNEQFF. The full variable domain, its missing parts supplied by reference TRBV11-3 and TRBJ2-1, is EAGVVQSPRYKIIEKKQPVAFWCNPISGHNTLYWYLQNLGQGPELLIRYENEEAVDDSQLPKDRFSAERLKGVDSTLKIQPAELGDSAVYLCASSLGTGARNEQFFGPGTRLTVL.

The rearrangement uses TRBV7-2 and TRBJ2-6, with a weak D call TRBD1 (6 bases). Trimming removed 5 bases at V and 3 bases at J, with 20 bases between. The CDR3 sequence is 18 residues long. The V gene's germline CDR1 is SGHTA and CDR2 FQGNSA. CDR3 coding DNA: TGTGCCAGCAGCCCACCCACCAGGGGCGTGAGTGGGGCCAACGTCCTGACTTTC. Amino acid sequence: CASSPPTRGVSGANVLTF.

V is TRBV10-3 and J is TRBJ1-3, with 8 bases that match TRBD1. Trimming removed 3 bases from V and 4 bases from J; junction bases left unmatched: 5. Germline values: CDR1 ENHRY, CDR2 SYGVKD. The CDR3 contains 15 residues. In DNA, the CDR3 is TGTGCCATCAGTGATTCGGACAGGGAGGGAAACACCATATATTTT. Protein sequence: CAISDSDREGNTIYF.

The chain links TRBV28 to TRBJ2-7, with D tentatively TRBD1 (5 bases). The germline CDR1 and CDR2 sequences are MDHEN and SYDVKM. This CDR3 is 12 amino acids long. Trimming pared 2 bases from V and 7 bases from J, leaving 9 bases between. The CDR3 sequence: CASSLRRQEQYF. CDR3 coding DNA: TGTGCCAGCAGTTTACGCAGACAGGAGCAGTACTTC. Variable domain in full (rest from reference TRBV28 and TRBJ2-7): DVKVTQSSRYLVKRTGEKVFLECVQDMDHENMFWYRQDPGLGLRLIYFSYDVKMKEKGDIPEGYSVSREKKERFSLILESASTNQTSMYLCASSLRRQEQYFGPGTRLTVT.

The chain couples TRBV5-1 to TRBJ2-7, with a possible D match to TRBD1 (6 bases). CDR1 is SGHRS and CDR2 is YFSETQ in the germline V gene. The ends were cut back, 7 bases at V and 0 bases at J, with 14 bases in the middle. The CDR3 extends over 14 amino acids. CDR3 region: CASGPGHLSYEQYF. CDR3 coding DNA: TGCGCCAGCGGACCGGGACACCTCTCCTACGAGCAGTACTTC.

The chain links TRBV6-5 to TRBJ1-2; TRBD1 might be the D (5 bases). This CDR3 is built from 15 residues. Trimming stripped 0 bases from V and 4 bases from J, with 12 bases between. Germline CDR1 MNHEY, CDR2 SVGAGI. CDR3 coding DNA: TGTGCCAGCAGTTACTCGATTGGGGGGGGCTATGGCTACACCTTC. Translating it yields CASSYSIGGGYGYTF.

The chain couples TRBV7-9 to TRBJ1-6, with a tentative D call TRBD1 (5 bases). The CDR3 covers 13 residues. Trimming cost V 5 bases and J 8 bases, with 10 bases left between them. Germline V gene data show CDR1 as SEHNR and CDR2 as FQNEAQ (reference sequence). CDR3 bases: TGTGCCAGCAGCCTTACAGGAGATTCACCCCTCCACTTT. It translates to CASSLTGDSPLHF. Variable domain in full (rest from reference TRBV7-9 and TRBJ1-6): DTGVSQNPRHKITKRGQNVTFRCDPISEHNRLYWYRQTLGQGPEFLTYFQNEAQLEKSRLLSDRFSAERPKGSFSTLEIQRTEQGDSAMYLCASSLTGDSPLHFGNGTRLTVT.

DNA for the CDR3: TGTGCCAGTAGTATGACCCGCGGATTCTACGAGCAGTACTTC. Encoded protein: CASSMTRGFYEQYF. The rearrangement joins TRBV19 to TRBJ2-7; D is unresolved. The CDR3 runs to 14 residues. With 3 bases removed from V and 3 bases from J, the gap between germline ends came to 12 bases. CDR1 LNHDA and CDR2 SQIVND come from the germline V gene (reference sequence).

DNA for the CDR3: TGTGCCAGCAGTGAGGACAGGGGGGCGGGGCAGTACTTC. Protein product: CASSEDRGAGQYF. This rearrangement joins TRBV6-1 to TRBJ2-7; the match to TRBD1 covers 10 bases. V lost 3 bases, J lost 9 bases, and 5 bases stayed unmatched. The CDR3 extends over 13 amino acids. The germline V gene has CDR1 MNHNS and CDR2 SASEGT.

This sequence joins TRBV11-2 and TRBJ2-7, with a possible D match to TRBD1 (6 bases). Germline CDR1 SGHAT, CDR2 FQNNGV. The CDR3 has 14 amino acids. The germline V and J ends were trimmed by 4 bases and 2 bases, with 12 bases remaining between them. CDR3 nucleotides: TGTGCCAGCAGCTGGGGGCAGTCCCCCTACGAGCAGTACTTC. This sequence encodes CASSWGQSPYEQYF.

This chain uses TRBV25-1 with TRBJ2-2; 7 bases line up with TRBD1. The CDR3 is 16 amino acids. CDR1 is MGHDK, CDR2 SYGVNS, per germline. V was clipped by 0 bases and J by 4 bases; unmatched bases: 5. CDR3 residues: CASSEYEGAGTGELFF. The CDR3 DNA is TGTGCCAGCAGTGAATACGAGGGGGCGGGCACCGGGGAGCTGTTTTTT.

This clone was found once. This chain joins TRBV30 and TRBJ1-4, with 9 bases that match TRBD1. Looked up from germline, CDR1 is GTSNPN and CDR2 is SVGIG (reference sequence). V was clipped by 5 bases and J by 5 bases; unmatched bases: 6. The CDR3 totals 14 residues. The CDR3 DNA reads as TGTGCCTGGCATCCCGGGACAGGGAATGAAAAACTGTTTTTT. Residues: CAWHPGTGNEKLFF.

The chain couples TRBV5-1 to TRBJ2-1, with a tentative D call TRBD2 (6 bases). The V and J ends lost 0 bases and 2 bases respectively, with 9 bases between them. The CDR3 extends over 15 amino acids. CDR1 is SGHRS and CDR2 is YFSETQ in the germline V gene. This CDR3 is CASSLDGGTYNEQFF. The CDR3 nucleotides are TGCGCCAGCAGCTTGGATGGCGGGACCTACAATGAGCAGTTCTTC.

V is TRBV28 and J is TRBJ2-5; unclear D gene. CDR1 is MDHEN, CDR2 SYDVKM, per germline. Trimming stripped 3 bases from V and 4 bases from J, with 12 bases between. The CDR3 contains 14 residues. CDR3 residues: CASSFWAPGETQYF. CDR3 nucleotides: TGTGCCAGCAGTTTTTGGGCTCCAGGAGAGACCCAGTACTTC.

The CDR3 loop is CASSALTGGAMAKNIQYF. DNA for the CDR3: TGTGCCAGCAGCGCATTAACAGGGGGCGCGATGGCCAAAAACATTCAGTACTTC. The chain is built from TRBV11-1 and TRBJ2-4; 9 nucleotides agree with TRBD1. J lost 1 base, V lost 5 bases, and 12 bases had no gene match. Germline lookup yields CDR1 SGHAT and CDR2 FQDESV (reference sequence). The CDR3 consists of 18 residues.

The chain recombines TRBV2 with TRBJ1-1; perhaps TRBD1 as D (6 bases). Trimming pared 4 bases from V and 1 base from J, leaving 22 bases between. The CDR3 spans 18 residues. Germline CDR1 SNHLY, CDR2 FYNNEI. The DNA of the CDR3 is TGTGCCAGCAGTGTACAACCCCCAGGGGCATTTGAGAACACTGAAGCTTTCTTT. Translation gives CASSVQPPGAFENTEAFF.

This clone showed up just a few times. The V gene is TRBV21-1, the J gene TRBJ1-5; whether TRBD1, the table's D call, matches the DNA was not checked. TRBV21-1 is a pseudogene segment. This CDR3 spans 16 amino acids. The CDR3 bases are TGTGCCAGCAGCAAAGTTACAGGGGTGGTCGACCAGCCCCAGCATTTT. Its protein product is CASSKVTGVVDQPQHF.

This chain joins TRBV6-1 and TRBJ1-2; D may be TRBD1 (6 bases). With 6 bases removed from V and 0 bases from J, the gap between germline ends came to 14 bases. Germline CDR1 MNHNS, CDR2 SASEGT. The CDR3 is made up of 15 amino acids. DNA of the CDR3: TGTGCCAGCAGCCGAACAGGGCGAGCTAACTATGGCTACACCTTC. Translated, it gives CASSRTGRANYGYTF.

On this clone: Compared with germline, one end of the junction differs, possibly owing to a read error. The chain combines TRBV18 with TRBJ2-5, with 10 nucleotides matching TRBD2. This CDR3 is built from 15 residues. Per the germline V gene, CDR1 is KGHSH and CDR2 is LQKENI. CDR3: CASSSLAGLQGTQYF. The DNA of the CDR3 is TGTGCCAGCTCATCACTAGCGGGGCTTCAAGGGACCCAGTACTTC. Complete variable domain (other parts from reference TRBV18 and TRBJ2-5): NAGVMQNPRHLVRRRGQEARLRCSPMKGHSHVYWYRQLPEEGLKFMVYLQKENIIDESGMPKERFSAEFPKEGPSILRIQQVVRGDSAAYFCASSSLAGLQGTQYFGPGTRLLVL.

The chain recombines TRBV2 with TRBJ2-5; a possible D gene is TRBD2 (5 bases). Germline CDR1 and CDR2: SNHLY and FYNNEI. The V gene lost 6 bases and the J gene lost 5 bases, with 19 bases spanning the gap. This CDR3 has 15 amino acids. The chain's CDR3 is CASRRWAGGRETQYF. The CDR3 nucleotides are TGTGCCAGCAGAAGGTGGGCGGGTGGTCGGGAGACCCAGTACTTC. Based on the CDR3 plus reference TRBV2 and TRBJ2-5, the full variable domain is EPEVTQTPSHQVTQMGQEVILRCVPISNHLYFYWYRQILGQKVEFLVSFYNNEISEKSEIFDDQFSVERPDGSNFTLKIRSTKLEDSAMYFCASRRWAGGRETQYFGPGTRLLVL.

V and J are TRBV14 and TRBJ1-1, with unresolved D. V lost 4 bases, J lost 0 bases, and 9 bases lay in between. The CDR3 loop spans 14 amino acids. The V gene's germline CDR1 is SGHDN and CDR2 FVKESK. The CDR3 spells CASSLRDMNTEAFF. CDR3 sequence (DNA): TGTGCCAGCAGCCTACGGGATATGAACACTGAAGCTTTCTTT.

The V gene is TRBV6-1, the J gene TRBJ1-1; D perhaps matches TRBD1 (5 bases). Per the germline V gene, CDR1 is MNHNS and CDR2 is SASEGT. V was clipped by 6 bases and J by 1 base, with 12 bases between them. The CDR3 spans 14 residues. In nucleotides, the CDR3 is TGTGCCAGCAGGCTGTCAGGGTCGAACACTGAAGCTTTCTTT. Protein product: CASRLSGSNTEAFF.

The rearrangement links TRBV2 to TRBJ2-1; D might be TRBD1 (6 bases). Germline V gives CDR1 SNHLY, CDR2 FYNNEI. The CDR3 spans 14 residues. V shed 7 bases and J shed 1 base, with 11 bases lying between them. CDR3 loop: CASKDRQSYNEQFF. CDR3 DNA sequence: TGTGCCAGCAAAGACAGGCAGTCCTACAATGAGCAGTTCTTC.

The J gene is TRBJ2-1, the V gene TRBV29-1; the match to TRBD2 covers 11 bases. Germline CDR1 reads SQVTM; CDR2 reads ANQGSEA. The CDR3 is 15 residues long. The trim removed 3 bases at V and 3 bases at J, leaving 4 bases unmatched. The DNA for the CDR3 is TGCAGCGTTGACCCCGGGACTAGCGGCTACAATGAGCAGTTCTTC. This gives the protein CSVDPGTSGYNEQFF.

The chain recombines TRBV5-1 with TRBJ2-1; TRBD1 agrees at 9 bases. Trimming removed 2 bases from V and 4 bases from J; junction bases left unmatched: 1. The CDR3 sequence is 14 residues long. Germline V gene sequence: CDR1 SGHRS, CDR2 YFSETQ. The CDR3 DNA reads TGCGCCAGCAGCTTTGACAGGGGGTACAATGAGCAGTTCTTC. This codes for CASSFDRGYNEQFF.